The 32 T cell receptor beta chains given below trace back to one sample, sequenced in a study of shared clonotypes between healthy human individuals (TCRdb year 2020). Receptor libraries were prepared by the immunoSEQ multiplex PCR assay. This is the immuneACCESS table as TCRdb keeps it, with only in-frame sequences that have V and J called. A part of the clones is gone; compared with another copy, unresolved V genes explain less than half, and the rest is unexplained. In all, the sample holds under 1,100,000 clones, and about 75% of those were seen once. The ten largest account for approximately 1.3% of the sample. Sequencing input: memory CD4+ T cells sorted from blood. This sample's cell subset or site label indicates: CD45RA-negative fraction. These receptors came from a young man in good health.

This chain links TRBV6-5 with TRBJ1-1; TRBD1 is a possible D gene (6 bases). CDR1 is MNHEY, CDR2 SVGAGI, per germline. This CDR3 region has 14 residues. Trimming removed 6 bases at V and 0 bases at J, with 11 bases between. The CDR3 is CASRRDTVNTEAFF. The CDR3 DNA reads as TGTGCCAGCAGGCGGGACACAGTGAACACTGAAGCTTTCTTT.

This rearrangement joins TRBV15 to TRBJ2-5; D gene uncertain. The CDR3 runs to 12 residues. Germline V gene sequence: CDR1 LNHNV, CDR2 YYDKDF (reference sequence). The V end lost 1 base, the J end lost 5 bases, and 5 bases lay between the germline ends. The CDR3 here is CATSRGPETQYF. As DNA, the CDR3 is TGTGCCACCAGCAGAGGCCCGGAGACCCAGTACTTC.

Regarding this clone: The same CDR3 also results from other DNA sequences found in this sample. The V call is TRBV2, the J call TRBJ1-1; 7 bases map to TRBD1. The CDR3 runs 13 residues. The ends lost 6 bases at V and 1 base at J; junction bases unmatched: 2. Germline V gene data show CDR1 as SNHLY and CDR2 as FYNNEI. Here the CDR3 DNA reads TGTGCCAGCAGGGACAGGTGGAACACTGAAGCTTTCTTT. Residues: CASRDRWNTEAFF.

Here the CDR3 DNA reads TGTGCCAGCAGCCTCGGGACAGGTCTTAGCAATCAGCCCCAGCATTTT. Its translation: CASSLGTGLSNQPQHF. This chain connects TRBV5-6 to TRBJ1-5, with 8 bases fitting TRBD1. The ends lost 4 bases at V and 0 bases at J; junction bases unmatched: 6. CDR3 length equals 16 residues. Germline-derived CDR1 and CDR2 are SGHDT and YYEEEE.

This clone was found a few times. The junction does not match germline at one end; this may be a read error. V and J are TRBV7-7 and TRBJ2-1; 7 nucleotides line up with TRBD2. CDR3 size: 17 residues. CDR1 and CDR2 (germline): SSHAT, FNYEAQ (reference sequence). This CDR3 is CASSLGAAGSSYNEQFF. CDR3 nucleotide sequence: TGTGCTAGCAGCTTAGGGGCAGCGGGATCCTCCTACAATGAGCAGTTCTTC.

The chain's CDR3 is CSARLLVRDNEQFF. In DNA, the CDR3 is TGCAGCGCCCGACTACTAGTTAGGGACAATGAGCAGTTCTTC. The rearrangement links TRBV29-1 to TRBJ2-1; D might be TRBD2 (5 bases). The CDR3 extends over 14 amino acids. The germline CDR1 and CDR2 sequences are SQVTM and ANQGSEA. V lost 7 bases, J lost 5 bases, and 18 bases lay in between.

V gene TRBV1 combines with J gene TRBJ2-5; the table's D call, TRBD1, was not checked against the DNA. TRBV1 represents a pseudogene. The CDR3 length is 18 residues. CDR3: CTSSQTTGASGVQETQYF. The CDR3 DNA follows: TGCACCAGCAGCCAAACGACAGGGGCCAGCGGGGTCCAAGAGACCCAGTACTTC.

V is TRBV30 and J is TRBJ1-2; weak D call: TRBD1 (5 bases). The CDR3 has 15 amino acids. Trimming cost V 3 bases and J 5 bases, with 19 bases left between them. Germline V lookup: CDR1 GTSNPN, CDR2 SVGIG (reference sequence). The CDR3 DNA is TGTGCCTGGAGAATTCCTCTCTTTGGGGGGTATGGCTACACCTTC. Protein product: CAWRIPLFGGYGYTF. Together with reference TRBV30 and TRBJ1-2, the CDR3 gives the full variable domain: SQTIHQWPATLVQPVGSPLSLECTVEGTSNPNLYWYRQAAGRGLQLLFYSVGIGQISSEVPQNLSASRPQDRQFILSSKKLLLSDSGFYLCAWRIPLFGGYGYTFGSGTRLTVV.

The chain employs TRBV6-1 and TRBJ1-5; unclear D gene. Germline V lookup: CDR1 MNHNS, CDR2 SASEGT. The CDR3 contains 14 residues. The ends were cut back, 10 bases at V and 9 bases at J, with 22 bases in the middle. The CDR3 DNA is TGTGCCACCCGGTGGAGGGTGGACCATCCGCCCCAGCATTTT. It translates to CATRWRVDHPPQHF.

The chain links TRBV18 to TRBJ2-3; 8 bases agree with TRBD2. Germline V CDR1 and CDR2: KGHSH, LQKENI. This CDR3 has 17 amino acids. Trimming at V came to 3 bases and at J to 0 bases, leaving 8 bases not matched to a gene. The DNA for the CDR3 is TGTGCCAGCTCACCTCCTAGAGCTAGCGGGAGCACAGATACGCAGTATTTT. Amino acids: CASSPPRASGSTDTQYF. The variable domain in full, completed from reference TRBV18 and TRBJ2-3, reads NAGVMQNPRHLVRRRGQEARLRCSPMKGHSHVYWYRQLPEEGLKFMVYLQKENIIDESGMPKERFSAEFPKEGPSILRIQQVVRGDSAAYFCASSPPRASGSTDTQYFGPGTRLTVL.

This chain connects TRBV7-9 to TRBJ2-3, with TRBD1 matching 7 bases. Trimming removed 4 bases from V and 5 bases from J; junction bases left unmatched: 15. CDR1 is SEHNR, CDR2 FQNEAQ, per germline (reference sequence). The CDR3 consists of 17 residues. The CDR3 spells CASSWGLGQFVEDTQYF. The CDR3 DNA is TGTGCCAGCAGCTGGGGTTTGGGACAGTTCGTTGAAGATACGCAGTATTTT.

This clone was counted between two and nine times. The V call is TRBV27, the J call TRBJ1-1; D is ambiguous. The germline V gene has CDR1 MNHEY and CDR2 SMNVEV (reference sequence). There are 14 residues in the CDR3. Trimming removed 7 bases at V and 1 base at J, with 13 bases between. CDR3 in amino acids: CASTPGPPNTEAFF. The CDR3 DNA is TGTGCCAGCACCCCCGGGCCCCCGAACACTGAAGCTTTCTTT.

The CDR3: CASSKHTQTETQYF. The CDR3 DNA follows: TGTGCCAGTAGTAAACATACCCAGACCGAGACCCAGTACTTC. J is TRBJ2-5 and V is TRBV19; no firm D call. The germline V gene has CDR1 LNHDA and CDR2 SQIVND (reference sequence). V lost 4 bases and J 5 bases, leaving 14 bases between the germline ends. The length of the CDR3 is 14 residues. The full variable domain, in which reference TRBV19 and TRBJ2-5 provide the parts outside the CDR3, is DGGITQSPKYLFRKEGQNVTLSCEQNLNHDAMYWYRQDPGQGLRLIYYSQIVNDFQKGDIAEGYSVSREKKESFPLTVTSAQKNPTAFYLCASSKHTQTETQYFGPGTRLLVL.

The table lists this clone with many counts. The V call is TRBV5-4, the J call TRBJ2-1; the match to TRBD2 covers 9 bases. This CDR3 comprises 16 residues. Losses at the gene ends were 2 bases for V and 3 bases for J; bases not matched to a gene: 6. The germline V gene encodes CDR1 SGHNT and CDR2 YYREEE (reference sequence). CDR3 residues: CASSFFSGSFYNEQFF. DNA for the CDR3: TGTGCCAGCAGCTTTTTTAGCGGGAGTTTCTACAATGAGCAGTTCTTC.

CDR3 DNA: TGTGCTAGTGGCCCGGGGCAGGGAGGTGAAAAACTGTTTTTT. This translates into CASGPGQGGEKLFF. The chain has TRBV12-5 and TRBJ1-4; maybe TRBD1 (5 bases). The CDR3 is 14 residues long. Germline CDR1 is LGHNT and CDR2 is FRNRAP. Trimming shortened V by 6 bases and J by 7 bases, and 15 bases separated the two germline ends.

Only a few counts were recorded for this clone. The rearrangement links TRBV6-5 to TRBJ1-2; 9 positions match TRBD1. CDR1 is MNHEY and CDR2 is SVGAGI in the germline V gene. CDR3 length: 12 amino acids. J was trimmed by 8 bases and V by 5 bases; bases with no gene match: 3. CDR3 sequence: CASSLGQGGYTF. The CDR3 DNA reads as TGTGCCAGCAGTCTCGGACAGGGGGGCTACACCTTC.

This sequence joins TRBV28 and TRBJ2-7; 8 nucleotides line up with TRBD2. The length of the CDR3 is 17 residues. Per the germline V gene, CDR1 is MDHEN and CDR2 is SYDVKM. V was clipped by 1 base and J by 3 bases; unmatched bases: 11. As DNA, the CDR3 is TGTGCCAGCAGTTTATATCCCCTGCGGGGGGTGGGCTACGAGCAGTACTTC. Protein sequence: CASSLYPLRGVGYEQYF. The full variable domain, completed using reference TRBV28 and TRBJ2-7, is DVKVTQSSRYLVKRTGEKVFLECVQDMDHENMFWYRQDPGLGLRLIYFSYDVKMKEKGDIPEGYSVSREKKERFSLILESASTNQTSMYLCASSLYPLRGVGYEQYFGPGTRLTVT.

Only a few counts were recorded for this clone. Other DNA sequences within the sample encode an identical CDR3. This chain links TRBV5-1 with TRBJ2-6; no firm D call. V dropped 0 bases and J dropped 0 bases, with 1 base sitting between them. Germline V lookup: CDR1 SGHRS, CDR2 YFSETQ. The CDR3 is 14 amino acids. The CDR3 DNA follows: TGCGCCAGCAGCTTGGGCTCTGGGGCCAACGTCCTGACTTTC. This sequence encodes CASSLGSGANVLTF.

The CDR3 DNA sequence: TGCGCCAGCAGTGAGGGGGGCCTGGACAATGAGCAGTTCTTC. Protein product: CASSEGGLDNEQFF. This chain connects TRBV10-1 to TRBJ2-1; D perhaps matches TRBD1 (6 bases). This CDR3 spans 14 amino acids. CDR1 WNHNN and CDR2 SYGVQD come from the germline V gene (reference sequence). V gave up 2 bases and J gave up 5 bases, with 10 bases separating them.

This clone has only a few counts. This chain joins TRBV5-5 and TRBJ1-6, with 9 bases identical to TRBD1. The V gene's germline CDR1 is SGHKS and CDR2 YYEKEE (reference sequence). CDR3 length equals 16 residues. Trimming took 2 bases from V and 6 from J; bases not matched to a gene: 6. CDR3 DNA sequence: TGTGCCAGCAGCTTTCCTTCGGGACAGGGTAATTCACCCCTCCACTTT. Amino acid sequence: CASSFPSGQGNSPLHF.

The chain joins TRBV5-6 to TRBJ1-6; maybe TRBD1 (6 bases). The CDR3 has 16 residues. The V end lost 0 bases, the J end lost 2 bases, and 9 bases lay between the germline ends. The germline gives CDR1 SGHDT, CDR2 YYEEEE. The CDR3 DNA follows: TGTGCCAGCAGCTTGGGAGGGGACACCTATAATTCACCCCTCCACTTT. Its protein product is CASSLGGDTYNSPLHF. The whole variable domain, filled in from reference TRBV5-6 and TRBJ1-6, reads DAGVTQSPTHLIKTRGQQVTLRCSPKSGHDTVSWYQQALGQGPQFIFQYYEEEERQRGNFPDRFSGHQFPNYSSELNVNALLLGDSALYLCASSLGGDTYNSPLHFGNGTRLTVT.

The chain recombines TRBV19 with TRBJ2-1; D is unclear. Per the germline V gene, CDR1 is LNHDA and CDR2 is SQIVND (reference sequence). V was shortened by 7 bases and J by 6 bases, with 13 bases between the two germline ends. This CDR3 comprises 13 residues. The CDR3 region has the DNA TGTGCCAGTAAGCGCACACAAGGCAATGAGCAGTTCTTC. Protein sequence: CASKRTQGNEQFF.

The chain has TRBV5-1 and TRBJ2-1; D tentatively reads TRBD1 or TRBD2 (6 bases each). CDR1 and CDR2 (germline): SGHRS, YFSETQ. The CDR3 has 14 residues. Trimming cost V 4 bases and J 8 bases, with 16 bases left between them. The CDR3 nucleotides read TGCGCCAGCAGCCTGGGGGCGGGGTTGGATGAGCAGTTCTTC. Translated: CASSLGAGLDEQFF.

This sequence joins TRBV14 and TRBJ1-2, with D unresolved. CDR1 and CDR2 from the germline V gene are SGHDN and FVKESK. V lost 4 bases, J lost 8 bases, and 14 bases lay in between. The CDR3 runs to 13 residues. The CDR3 DNA is TGTGCCAGCAGCCGTGATCTATTAGGGGGCTACACCTTC. It translates to CASSRDLLGGYTF.

The J gene is TRBJ1-5, the V gene TRBV18; a weak D match, TRBD1 (5 bases). The V gene's germline CDR1 is KGHSH and CDR2 LQKENI. Trimming cost V 8 bases and J 5 bases, with 13 bases left between them. The CDR3 covers 13 residues. CDR3: CASTQDTYQPQHF. CDR3 DNA sequence: TGTGCCAGCACCCAGGACACCTATCAGCCCCAGCATTTT.

The chain is built from TRBV5-4 and TRBJ2-3; D is possibly TRBD1 (5 bases). Trimming stripped 4 bases from V and 9 bases from J, with 24 bases between. The CDR3 totals 16 residues. Looked up from germline, CDR1 is SGHNT and CDR2 is YYREEE (reference sequence). CDR3 nucleotides: TGTGCCAGCAGCCCAGACAGTGGCATGATTAGGGTGACGCAGTATTTT. Translation gives CASSPDSGMIRVTQYF.

The chain joins TRBV12-5 to TRBJ1-1; 9 positions agree with TRBD1. Per the germline V gene, CDR1 is LGHNT and CDR2 is FRNRAP. The CDR3 extends over 17 amino acids. Losses at the gene ends were 7 bases for V and 4 bases for J; bases not matched to a gene: 16. For the CDR3, the DNA is TGTGCTAGTGCCCAGTCGTACCGGGACAGGGTTGGCACTGAAGCTTTCTTT. Translated: CASAQSYRDRVGTEAFF.

In its sample, this clone was seen once. The chain links TRBV28 to TRBJ1-2; D remains unclear. The CDR3 extends over 12 amino acids. Germline CDR1 is MDHEN and CDR2 is SYDVKM. Trimming removed 5 bases from V and 9 bases from J, with 13 bases in between. CDR3 coding DNA: TGTGCCAGCAGTAGGGAGGTGGGAAGCTACACCTTC. Translated: CASSREVGSYTF.

The chain links TRBV9 to TRBJ1-1; D is perhaps TRBD1 (5 bases). In germline, CDR1 is SGDLS, CDR2 YYNGEE. V was clipped by 4 bases and J by 3 bases, with 19 bases between them. The CDR3 sequence is 16 residues long. The CDR3 region is CASSPFPTVGDTEAFF. The CDR3 nucleotides read TGTGCCAGCAGCCCTTTCCCGACAGTAGGGGACACTGAAGCTTTCTTT.

Points on this clone: In the same sample, other DNA sequences code for this CDR3. V gene TRBV19 combines with J gene TRBJ2-3, with D perhaps given as TRBD1 or TRBD2 (6 bases each). This CDR3 has 14 residues. Trimming took 3 bases from V and 1 from J, leaving 8 bases between them. Per the germline V gene, CDR1 is LNHDA and CDR2 is SQIVND (reference sequence). In DNA form, the CDR3 reads TGTGCCAGTAGTATTAGGGGGGGCACAGATACGCAGTATTTT. It codes for CASSIRGGTDTQYF.

This clone came up many times. The CDR3 DNA is TGTGCCAGCCGCCAGGCAGATACGCAGTATTTT. Protein sequence: CASRQADTQYF. V gene TRBV7-9 combines with J gene TRBJ2-3; the D is unclear. Between the trimmed V and J ends, which lost 8 bases and 4 bases, there was a span of 7 bases. The CDR3 spans 11 residues. CDR1 and CDR2 from the germline V gene are SEHNR and FQNEAQ (reference sequence).

V usage is TRBV6-5 and J usage is TRBJ1-2; the D gene is possibly TRBD1 (5 bases). Germline V lookup: CDR1 MNHEY, CDR2 SVGAGI. V was clipped by 2 bases and J by 6 bases, with 10 bases between them. The CDR3 totals 13 residues. The CDR3 loop is CASSYDGGDGYTF. The CDR3 coding sequence is TGTGCCAGCAGTTACGACGGGGGGGATGGCTACACCTTC.